The 15 T cell receptor beta chains listed next were all sequenced from one sample in a study of blood T cell repertoires in COVID-19. TCRdb's copy holds only in-frame clones and misses some; the assay was immunoSEQ multiplex PCR. The repertoire holds some 100,000 clones, with over 80% as singletons. Sequenced: peripheral blood. The receptors stem from a woman between 65 and 79 years old with active or convalescent COVID-19.

The chain has TRBV6-6 and TRBJ1-2; weak D call: TRBD1 (5 bases). Germline CDR1 is MNHNY and CDR2 is SVGAGI (reference sequence). The CDR3 is 15 amino acids. The germline V and J ends were trimmed by 2 bases and 1 base, with 11 bases remaining between them. The CDR3 DNA reads as TGTGCCAGCAGTTACGGAGGGGCCCTTAACTATGGCTACACCTTC. Residues: CASSYGGALNYGYTF.

The V and J genes are TRBV3-1 (or the pseudogene TRBV3-2) and TRBJ2-3; D not resolved. Trimming stripped 2 bases from V and 2 bases from J, with 5 bases between. The CDR3 loop spans 13 amino acids. In germline, CDR1 is LGHDT, CDR2 YNNKEL (reference sequence). The chain's CDR3 is CASSQPFTDTQYF. Written as DNA, the CDR3 is TGTGCCAGCAGCCAACCCTTCACAGATACGCAGTATTTT.

The chain is built from TRBV5-4 and TRBJ2-7; TRBD1 aligns across 7 bases. The CDR3 is 15 residues long. V was pared by 0 bases and J by 1 base, with 4 bases of the junction left unmatched. CDR1 and CDR2 from the germline V gene are SGHNT and YYREEE (reference sequence). The CDR3 coding sequence is TGTGCCAGCAGCTTGGGGGGGACAGTTTCCTACGAGCAGTACTTC. Translated: CASSLGGTVSYEQYF.

The chain joins TRBV5-1 to TRBJ1-2; the D gene is possibly TRBD1 (5 bases). The CDR3 spans 14 residues. Germline V lookup: CDR1 SGHRS, CDR2 YFSETQ. V dropped 2 bases and J dropped 4 bases, with 12 bases sitting between them. CDR3 in amino acids: CASSFWQGSYGYTF. The CDR3, as DNA: TGCGCCAGCAGCTTTTGGCAGGGTTCCTATGGCTACACCTTC.

This CDR3 reads CASSQDPSNTGELFF. CDR3 in DNA: TGTGCCAGCAGCCAAGATCCCTCCAACACCGGGGAGCTGTTTTTT. This rearrangement joins TRBV4-2 to TRBJ2-2; D is unclear. V was pared by 0 bases and J by 2 bases, with 7 bases between. The germline CDR1 and CDR2 sequences are LGHNA and YNFKEQ. This CDR3 is built from 15 residues.

This clone was seen a handful of times. The chain is built from TRBV15 and TRBJ1-5; no firm D call. The CDR3 contains 12 residues. CDR1 LNHNV and CDR2 YYDKDF come from the germline V gene (reference sequence). The germline V and J ends were trimmed by 5 bases and 4 bases, with 6 bases remaining between them. For the CDR3, the DNA is TGTGCCACCAGCCCCCCTAATCAGCCCCAGCATTTT. Its protein is CATSPPNQPQHF.

V gene TRBV15 combines with J gene TRBJ1-5, with D unresolved. V was cut by 1 base and J by 7 bases, with 11 bases left in between. CDR3 length: 14 residues. Germline V gives CDR1 LNHNV, CDR2 YYDKDF (reference sequence). CDR3 in amino acids: CATSRVRSGQPQHF. CDR3 in DNA: TGTGCCACCAGCAGAGTACGGTCAGGACAGCCCCAGCATTTT. Complete variable domain (other parts from reference TRBV15 and TRBJ1-5): DAMVIQNPRYQVTQFGKPVTLSCSQTLNHNVMYWYQQKSSQAPKLLFHYYDKDFNNEADTPDNFQSRRPNTSFCFLDIRSPGLGDTAMYLCATSRVRSGQPQHFGDGTRLSIL.

This clone was observed once. The J gene is TRBJ1-2, the V gene TRBV12-3 or TRBV12-4; D perhaps matches TRBD1 (6 bases). Deletions cut 5 bases from V and 8 bases from J, with 15 bases between. The CDR3 has 13 amino acids. CDR3 sequence (DNA): TGTGCCAGCAGTCCCACCACAGGGAAAGGCTACACCTTC. Translation: CASSPTTGKGYTF.

This sequence joins TRBV28 and TRBJ1-2; no definite D call. Germline CDR1 MDHEN, CDR2 SYDVKM. Trimming pared 7 bases from V and 6 bases from J, leaving 24 bases between. CDR3 length: 16 residues. The CDR3 protein is CASTPAEGLRYNGYTF. In DNA, the CDR3 is TGTGCCAGCACCCCGGCGGAGGGCTTAAGGTATAATGGCTACACCTTC.

The chain employs TRBV5-1 and TRBJ2-3, with TRBD2 matching 8 bases. V was clipped by 2 bases and J by 0 bases; unmatched bases: 5. Germline V gene lookup returns CDR1 SGHRS and CDR2 YFSETQ. The CDR3 has 16 amino acids. CDR3 residues: CASSLAPSGSTDTQYF. In DNA, the CDR3 is TGCGCCAGCAGCTTAGCTCCTAGCGGGAGCACAGATACGCAGTATTTT.

The sample holds a few counts of this clone. The chain has TRBV6-5 and TRBJ2-1; 9 bases match TRBD2. Germline CDR1 is MNHEY and CDR2 is SVGAGI. This CDR3 is built from 14 residues. After removal of 2 bases from V and 5 bases from J, the junction contained 1 base not matched to a gene. CDR3 sequence: CASSYAGGDNEQFF. The CDR3 DNA follows: TGTGCCAGCAGTTACGCGGGGGGGGACAATGAGCAGTTCTTC.

In nucleotides, the CDR3 is TGTGCCAGCTCACCGCGAGATGCTGAAGAGACCCAGTACTTC. Amino acids: CASSPRDAEETQYF. The chain couples TRBV18 to TRBJ2-5; D remains ambiguous. Trimming cost V 3 bases and J 3 bases, with 11 bases left between them. Per the germline V gene, CDR1 is KGHSH and CDR2 is LQKENI. The CDR3 has 14 amino acids.

This clone was detected once. The J gene is TRBJ2-3, the V gene TRBV28; TRBD1 aligns across 8 bases. Germline CDR1 is MDHEN and CDR2 is SYDVKM. V lost 3 bases and J lost 1; bases outside the gene matches: 3. The CDR3 has 15 amino acids. CDR3 loop: CASSFSGGRTDTQYF. Written as DNA, the CDR3 is TGTGCCAGCAGTTTTTCAGGGGGCCGCACAGATACGCAGTATTTT.

The rearrangement links TRBV7-6 to TRBJ1-1, with TRBD1 matching over 7 bases. The CDR3 is 13 residues long. Germline V gene data show CDR1 as SGHVS and CDR2 as FNYEAQ. Losses at the gene ends were 5 bases for V and 1 base for J; bases not matched to a gene: 1. The CDR3 protein is CASSRDRNTEAFF. CDR3 bases: TGTGCCAGCAGCCGGGACAGGAACACTGAAGCTTTCTTT.

The chain couples TRBV5-1 to TRBJ2-3; tentative D call: TRBD1 (6 bases). Deletions cut 6 bases from V and 0 bases from J, with 11 bases between. This CDR3 has 14 residues. The germline V gene encodes CDR1 SGHRS and CDR2 YFSETQ. For the CDR3, the DNA is TGCGCCAGCAAAACAGGGAGTAGCACAGATACGCAGTATTTT. This encodes CASKTGSSTDTQYF. Looking up the rest from reference TRBV5-1 and TRBJ2-3 gives the full variable domain: KAGVTQTPRYLIKTRGQQVTLSCSPISGHRSVSWYQQTPGQGLQFLFEYFSETQRNKGNFPGRFSGRQFSNSRSEMNVSTLELGDSALYLCASKTGSSTDTQYFGPGTRLTVL.